These 8 T cell receptor beta chains share one sample of origin, sequenced in a study of radiation and T cells in renal cell carcinoma. Noted time point: blood 2 weeks post-SBRT. The sample's treatment: 15 Gy SBRT to primary tumor, nephrectomy 4 weeks later. Some clones are missing from TCRdb's copy, which holds only in-frame ones; the method was immunoSEQ multiplex PCR. In the table there are 70,000 to 90,000 clones, around 85% of which are singletons. The sequenced sample was blood, obtained from a patient whose treatment included radiotherapy and nephrectomy. Receptors originate from a woman aged 50 to 60 with renal cell carcinoma.

The chain couples TRBV20-1 to TRBJ1-2; D call uncertain. Deletions cut 3 bases from V and 8 bases from J, with 10 bases between. This CDR3 comprises 11 residues. The germline V gene has CDR1 DFQATT and CDR2 SNEGSKA (reference sequence). CDR3 region: CSASYLGGYTF. For the CDR3, the DNA is TGCAGTGCTAGCTATTTGGGGGGCTACACCTTC.

This chain uses TRBV19 with TRBJ2-3, with 10 bases lining up with TRBD2. There are 15 residues in the CDR3. Germline V gene data show CDR1 as LNHDA and CDR2 as SQIVND (reference sequence). J gave up 2 bases and V 5 bases, and 4 bases lay outside the gene matches. The chain's CDR3 is CASSVTSGYTDTQYF. The DNA for the CDR3 is TGTGCCAGTAGTGTGACTAGCGGGTACACAGATACGCAGTATTTT.

The rearrangement joins TRBV28 to TRBJ2-7, with a tentative D call TRBD1 (6 bases). The CDR3 extends over 15 amino acids. The germline CDR1 and CDR2 sequences are MDHEN and SYDVKM. V was trimmed by 6 bases and J by 0 bases, leaving 15 bases between them. CDR3 sequence reads: CASSPGHLASYEQYF. DNA of the CDR3: TGTGCCAGCAGCCCGGGACACCTGGCCTCCTACGAGCAGTACTTC.

V gene TRBV4-1 combines with J gene TRBJ1-1, with TRBD1 matching 12 bases. The CDR3 runs to 17 residues. The germline gives CDR1 MGHRA, CDR2 YSYEKL. V lost 1 base to trimming and J lost 1 base; unmatched junction nucleotides: 4. The chain's CDR3 is CASSQGWDRGQNTEAFF. The CDR3 region has the DNA TGCGCCAGCAGCCAAGGATGGGACAGGGGGCAGAACACTGAAGCTTTCTTT.

V usage is TRBV7-2 and J usage is TRBJ1-2, with TRBD1 matching 7 bases. V lost 2 bases to trimming and J lost 6 bases; unmatched junction nucleotides: 9. Germline lookup yields CDR1 SGHTA and CDR2 FQGNSA. This CDR3 comprises 15 residues. DNA of the CDR3: TGTGCCAGCAGCTTAATGACAGGGCCAGGGAATGGCTACACCTTC. Translated, it gives CASSLMTGPGNGYTF.

The chain recombines TRBV5-1 with TRBJ1-5; D is uncertain. The CDR3 totals 13 residues. V lost 4 bases and J lost 4, with 9 bases in between. Germline V CDR1 and CDR2: SGHRS, YFSETQ. The CDR3 bases are TGCGCCAGCAGCCCGGACTCTAATCAGCCCCAGCATTTT. It codes for CASSPDSNQPQHF.

This clone was picked up a small number of times. The chain has TRBV4-3 and TRBJ1-2; TRBD1 might be the D (6 bases). Between the trimmed V and J ends, which lost 0 bases and 1 base, there was a span of 15 bases. This CDR3 is built from 17 residues. Germline-derived CDR1 and CDR2 are LGHNA and YSLEER. The CDR3 reads CASSQDYGTPNNYGYTF. CDR3 bases: TGCGCCAGCAGCCAAGATTACGGGACACCTAATAACTATGGCTACACCTTC.

The rearrangement uses TRBV27 and TRBJ1-1; TRBD1 is a possible D gene (6 bases). CDR1 and CDR2 from the germline V gene are MNHEY and SMNVEV (reference sequence). CDR3 size: 15 residues. Trimming shortened V by 3 bases and J by 0 bases, and 11 bases separated the two germline ends. This CDR3 reads CASSFGTGMNTEAFF. The CDR3 region has the DNA TGTGCCAGCAGTTTTGGTACAGGGATGAACACTGAAGCTTTCTTT.